Described below is a single T cell receptor beta chain sequence and its context. These data belong to a study of blood T cell repertoires in COVID-19. Study background: Italy, Spain and the United States were the sources of the convalescent and acute COVID-19 samples. PBMCs, B-cell-depleted T cells, or T cells provided the cDNA or gDNA that made up the material.

V gave up 2 bases and J gave up 0 bases, with 5 bases separating them. The germline V gene encodes CDR1 SGHRS and CDR2 YFSETQ. The CDR3 sequence is 13 residues long. As originally analysed: The assay estimated nucleated cells by amplifying reference gene primers. Repertoires were generated with immunoSEQ multiplex PCR, while TCRdb's copy carries only in-frame clones and drops some. Clone size and V and J calls were adopted from that table, with D and trimming inferred from the DNA. Here the sample spans around 300,000 clones, roughly 89% being singletons. J is TRBJ2-5 and V is TRBV5-1; no clear D gene. This receptor was identified in a man aged 45-60 years with acute or convalescent COVID-19. Material for sequencing was peripheral blood. CDR3 residues: CASSLFDQETQYF. As DNA, the CDR3 is TGCGCCAGCAGCTTATTCGACCAAGAGACCCAGTACTTC. Looking up the rest from reference TRBV5-1 and TRBJ2-5 gives the full variable domain: KAGVTQTPRYLIKTRGQQVTLSCSPISGHRSVSWYQQTPGQGLQFLFEYFSETQRNKGNFPGRFSGRQFSNSRSEMNVSTLELGDSALYLCASSLFDQETQYFGPGTRLLVL.